This T cell receptor beta chain was captured by sequencing in a study of blood T cell repertoires in COVID-19. Study at large: Donors in the United States, Italy and Spain gave samples during acute or convalescent COVID-19.

Authors' processing steps: Using reference gene primer amplification, nucleated cell counts were estimated. Repertoires were generated with immunoSEQ multiplex PCR, while TCRdb's copy carries only in-frame clones and drops some. V and J calls plus clone size are reproduced from that table; the DNA served to infer D and trimming. The sample contains around 120,000 clones, 80% of which appear only once. V lost 3 bases to trimming and J lost 8 bases, with 17 bases between them. The germline gives CDR1 SGHRS, CDR2 YFSETQ. This CDR3 comprises 14 residues. The specimen was peripheral blood. The chain joins TRBV5-1 to TRBJ1-2; D is unresolved. The receptor comes from a human donor in a cohort sampled during active COVID-19. This chain's CDR3 is CASSSDRSLGGYTF. For the CDR3, the DNA is TGCGCCAGCAGCTCCGATCGGTCCCTAGGAGGCTACACCTTC.